This entry lists 2 T cell receptor beta chains sequenced from one sample in a study of T-cell memory formation after mild COVID-19. TCRdb itself ran the 5' RACE reads through MiXCR, one entry per CDR3 protein. The sample holds fewer than 700,000 distinct CDR3 sequences, about a sixth seen once. Sequences were obtained from PBMCs or a T cell subset sorted from them (not recorded which). The receptors derive from an adult woman who had mild COVID-19 (a few samples of this study predate the infection). Cell type and time point are not known.

The chain combines TRBV19 with TRBJ2-5, with D unresolved. V was cut by 2 bases and J by 5 bases, with 6 bases left in between. The CDR3 runs to 12 residues. In germline, CDR1 is LNHDA, CDR2 SQIVND (reference sequence). CDR3 protein: CASSIPQETQYF. In DNA form, the CDR3 reads TGTGCCAGTAGTATACCCCAGGAGACCCAGTACTTC. Looking up the rest from reference TRBV19 and TRBJ2-5 gives the full variable domain: DGGITQSPKYLFRKEGQNVTLSCEQNLNHDAMYWYRQDPGQGLRLIYYSQIVNDFQKGDIAEGYSVSREKKESFPLTVTSAQKNPTAFYLCASSIPQETQYFGPGTRLLVL.

V and J are TRBV7-2 and TRBJ2-1; weak D call: TRBD2 (6 bases). The V gene's germline CDR1 is SGHTA and CDR2 FQGNSA. The CDR3 is made up of 13 amino acids. V gave up 8 bases and J gave up 4 bases, with 12 bases separating them. The DNA for the CDR3 is TGTGCCAGCGCGATAGCGGAGTACAATGAGCAGTTCTTC. This encodes CASAIAEYNEQFF.